These T cell receptor beta chains were read from a single sample in a study of shared clonotypes between healthy human individuals. Sequenced by immunoSEQ multiplex PCR; TCRdb stores in-frame clones only, minus some. This table holds some 2,100,000 clones, under 95% found once. Source material: naive CD8+ T cells from PBMCs. These receptors came from a man younger than 35 in good health. Some clones in this sample may be carry-over from other donors' samples. The CDR3 runs from the conserved cysteine through the conserved F or W. The D gene is left open where the match is weak. Size tells how often a clone was seen (once, few, many) or the class of an expanded clone, and some rows leave it out.

CDR3nt: TGTGCCAGCAGCTTATTAGGGACAAGGTACCAAGAGACCCAGTACTTC
CDR3aa: CASSLLGTRYQETQYF
v_gene: TRBV7-2
j_gene: TRBJ2-5
abundance: .
d_gene: .

CDR3nt: TGTGCCAGCTCACCGGACAATGAGCAGTTCTTC
CDR3aa: CASSPDNEQFF
v_gene: TRBV18
j_gene: TRBJ2-1
abundance: .
d_gene: .

CDR3nt: TGTGCCAGCAGCTACGCGGTGAAGAACACCGGGGAGCTGTTTTTT
CDR3aa: CASSYAVKNTGELFF
v_gene: TRBV13
j_gene: TRBJ2-2
abundance: .
d_gene: .

CDR3nt: TGTGCCAGTAGTCTCCGACCGGACAGGGCTTTTACTAACTATGGCTACACCTTC
CDR3aa: CASSLRPDRAFTNYGYTF
v_gene: TRBV19
j_gene: TRBJ1-2
abundance: .
d_gene: TRBD1

CDR3nt: TGTGCCAGCAGTTACTCCCCAGGGAATGAGCAGTTCTTC
CDR3aa: CASSYSPGNEQFF
v_gene: TRBV6-5
j_gene: TRBJ2-1
abundance: .
d_gene: .

CDR3nt: TGTGCCAGCAGCACCCTTAATGAAAAACTGTTTTTT
CDR3aa: CASSTLNEKLFF
v_gene: TRBV7-6
j_gene: TRBJ1-4
abundance: .
d_gene: .

CDR3nt: TGCGCCAGCAGCCAAACTAGCGGGGCCCTTAATGAGCAGTTCTTC
CDR3aa: CASSQTSGALNEQFF
v_gene: TRBV4-1
j_gene: TRBJ2-1
abundance: .
d_gene: TRBD2

CDR3nt: TGTGCCAGCAGCTTCGAAGGGGATAGCAATCAGCCCCAGCATTTT
CDR3aa: CASSFEGDSNQPQHF
v_gene: TRBV7-2
j_gene: TRBJ1-5
abundance: .
d_gene: .

CDR3nt: TGTGCCAGCGGATCGAGGACAGGACTAGTGGGCACCGGGGAGCTGTTTTTT
CDR3aa: CASGSRTGLVGTGELFF
v_gene: TRBV11-2
j_gene: TRBJ2-2
abundance: .
d_gene: .

CDR3nt: TGTGCCAGCAGCCAAGAATATCGGGCAGGGATCTACATTCAGTACTTC
CDR3aa: CASSQEYRAGIYIQYF
v_gene: TRBV4-2
j_gene: TRBJ2-4
abundance: .
d_gene: .

CDR3nt: TGTGCCAGCAGTCCGATGACTAGCGGAATCGGGGCAGATACGCAGTATTTT
CDR3aa: CASSPMTSGIGADTQYF
v_gene: TRBV27
j_gene: TRBJ2-3
abundance: .
d_gene: TRBD2

CDR3nt: TGTGCCAGCAGCTTCTGGACTAGCGGGAGACCCGGGGAGCTGTTTTTT
CDR3aa: CASSFWTSGRPGELFF
v_gene: TRBV7-3
j_gene: TRBJ2-2
abundance: .
d_gene: TRBD2

CDR3nt: TGTGCCAGCAGCCCCGGTAAAAACCCCATCTATGGCTACACCTTC
CDR3aa: CASSPGKNPIYGYTF
v_gene: TRBV7-8
j_gene: TRBJ1-2
abundance: .
d_gene: .

CDR3nt: TGTGCCAGCAGCTTAGTTTCTACAGATACGCAGTATTTT
CDR3aa: CASSLVSTDTQYF
v_gene: TRBV7-7
j_gene: TRBJ2-3
abundance: .
d_gene: .

CDR3nt: TGTGCCAGCAGGGATCGAGGTATTAGGGCCAACGTCCTGACTTTC
CDR3aa: CASRDRGIRANVLTF
v_gene: TRBV7-9
j_gene: TRBJ2-6
abundance: .
d_gene: .

CDR3nt: TGCAGCGTTCCAACATTTACAAAGGACAGGTGGACTAACTATGGCTACACCTTC
CDR3aa: CSVPTFTKDRWTNYGYTF
v_gene: TRBV29-1
j_gene: TRBJ1-2
abundance: .
d_gene: TRBD1

CDR3nt: TGTGCCAGCAGCGTGGGGAGGAACACTGAAGCTTTCTTT
CDR3aa: CASSVGRNTEAFF
v_gene: TRBV9
j_gene: TRBJ1-1
abundance: once
d_gene: .

CDR3nt: TGTGCCAGCAGCCATTACTCGGGGACTGGGGCCAACGTCCTGACTTTC
CDR3aa: CASSHYSGTGANVLTF
v_gene: TRBV14
j_gene: TRBJ2-6
abundance: once
d_gene: .

CDR3nt: TGTCCCCCCCGGTCAGCAGACTACGAGCAGTACTTC
CDR3aa: CPPRSADYEQYF
v_gene: TRBV6-4
j_gene: TRBJ2-7
abundance: .
d_gene: .

CDR3nt: TGTGCCAGCAGCTTGGAATGGGTTACCTACGAGCAGTACTTC
CDR3aa: CASSLEWVTYEQYF
v_gene: TRBV5-4
j_gene: TRBJ2-7
abundance: .
d_gene: .

CDR3nt: TGTGCCAGCAGCTCACCACCGGACGTGCCAGAGACCCAGTACTTC
CDR3aa: CASSSPPDVPETQYF
v_gene: TRBV11-2
j_gene: TRBJ2-5
abundance: .
d_gene: .

CDR3nt: TGTGCCAGCAGTTACCAGTACGAGCAGTACTTC
CDR3aa: CASSYQYEQYF
v_gene: TRBV6-6
j_gene: TRBJ2-7
abundance: .
d_gene: .

CDR3nt: TGTGCCAGCAGCGGAGGGGAAGGTGAGCAGTTCTTC
CDR3aa: CASSGGEGEQFF
v_gene: TRBV13
j_gene: TRBJ2-1
abundance: .
d_gene: .

CDR3nt: TGTGCCATCAGTGAGCCGCTTAAGACTAGCGGGAGGGCCGGGGCCCAGTTCTTC
CDR3aa: CAISEPLKTSGRAGAQFF
v_gene: TRBV10-3
j_gene: TRBJ2-1
abundance: .
d_gene: TRBD2

CDR3nt: TGTGCCAGCAGTTTATACGGGACAGGGTCTGAAGCTTTCTTT
CDR3aa: CASSLYGTGSEAFF
v_gene: TRBV6-4
j_gene: TRBJ1-1
abundance: once
d_gene: TRBD1

CDR3nt: TGTGCCAGCAGCGGGATGCGGGGGCTAATCGATGAGCAGTTCTTC
CDR3aa: CASSGMRGLIDEQFF
v_gene: TRBV7-3
j_gene: TRBJ2-1
abundance: .
d_gene: .

CDR3nt: TGTGCCAGCAGTTTGGGGAGGGGGAACACTGAAGCTTTCTTT
CDR3aa: CASSLGRGNTEAFF
v_gene: TRBV27
j_gene: TRBJ1-1
abundance: .
d_gene: .

CDR3nt: TGTGCCAGCAGTTACCGGGACGAGCAGTACTTC
CDR3aa: CASSYRDEQYF
v_gene: TRBV27
j_gene: TRBJ2-7
abundance: .
d_gene: .

CDR3nt: TGTGCCAGCAGCTTAGAGGCCCCGAACACTGAAGCTTTCTTT
CDR3aa: CASSLEAPNTEAFF
v_gene: TRBV7-8
j_gene: TRBJ1-1
abundance: .
d_gene: .

CDR3nt: TGTGCCAGCAGCCCTTCGTCGGCGGGAGGCTACGAGCAGTACTTC
CDR3aa: CASSPSSAGGYEQYF
v_gene: TRBV9
j_gene: TRBJ2-7
abundance: .
d_gene: TRBD2

CDR3nt: TGTGCCATCAGTGCCCTGGTGAACACCGGGGAGCTGTTTTTT
CDR3aa: CAISALVNTGELFF
v_gene: TRBV10-3
j_gene: TRBJ2-2
abundance: .
d_gene: .

CDR3nt: TGCGCCAGCAGCCAAGATCAGGGGACACAGAGAACTGAAGCTTTCTTT
CDR3aa: CASSQDQGTQRTEAFF
v_gene: TRBV4-1
j_gene: TRBJ1-1
abundance: .
d_gene: .

CDR3nt: TGTGCCAGTAGTATTGGAGACAGGGTGGATCAGCCCCAGCATTTT
CDR3aa: CASSIGDRVDQPQHF
v_gene: TRBV19
j_gene: TRBJ1-5
abundance: once
d_gene: TRBD1

CDR3nt: TGTGCCAGCAGCCCACGGGGACTAGCGGGGATTACTAGCACAGATACGCAGTATTTT
CDR3aa: CASSPRGLAGITSTDTQYF
v_gene: TRBV27
j_gene: TRBJ2-3
abundance: .
d_gene: TRBD2

CDR3nt: TGCGCCAGCAGCTATAGGGGGAGCTCCTACGAGCAGTACTTC
CDR3aa: CASSYRGSSYEQYF
v_gene: TRBV5-1
j_gene: TRBJ2-7
abundance: .
d_gene: .

CDR3nt: TGTGCCAGCAGCTTAATCTCTAGCTCCTACAATGAGCAGTTCTTC
CDR3aa: CASSLISSSYNEQFF
v_gene: TRBV11-3
j_gene: TRBJ2-1
abundance: .
d_gene: .

CDR3nt: TGTGCCAGCAGCTTTCCAGGGAGCGATGAGCAGTTCTTC
CDR3aa: CASSFPGSDEQFF
v_gene: TRBV5-6
j_gene: TRBJ2-1
abundance: .
d_gene: .

CDR3nt: TGTGCCAGCAGATCCCCAACGTTATCCACGAATGGCTACACCTTC
CDR3aa: CASRSPTLSTNGYTF
v_gene: TRBV28
j_gene: TRBJ1-2
abundance: .
d_gene: .

CDR3nt: TGTGCCAGCAGCTTGGTTGCAGGCCCTGAAGCTTTCTTT
CDR3aa: CASSLVAGPEAFF
v_gene: TRBV5-8
j_gene: TRBJ1-1
abundance: .
d_gene: .

CDR3nt: TGCGCCAGCAGCCGAAACACACGGAGCTCCTACGAGCAGTACTTC
CDR3aa: CASSRNTRSSYEQYF
v_gene: TRBV4-3
j_gene: TRBJ2-7
abundance: .
d_gene: .

CDR3nt: TGTGCCTGGAGTCAAGATAGCGGGATAACCGGCTCCTACAATGAGCAGTTCTTC
CDR3aa: CAWSQDSGITGSYNEQFF
v_gene: TRBV30
j_gene: TRBJ2-1
abundance: .
d_gene: TRBD2

CDR3nt: TGCGCCAGCAGCGCCCACCTAGCGGGGGGCTACGAGCAGTACTTC
CDR3aa: CASSAHLAGGYEQYF
v_gene: TRBV4-1
j_gene: TRBJ2-7
abundance: once
d_gene: TRBD2

CDR3nt: TGTGCCAGCAGCTCGGGGCAGGGCTATGGCTACACCTTC
CDR3aa: CASSSGQGYGYTF
v_gene: TRBV11-2
j_gene: TRBJ1-2
abundance: .
d_gene: .

CDR3nt: TGTGCCAGCAGTGGTTTGATAGAGACCCAGTACTTC
CDR3aa: CASSGLIETQYF
v_gene: TRBV6-1
j_gene: TRBJ2-5
abundance: .
d_gene: .

CDR3nt: TGTGCCAGCAGCCAATATCGGATCACAGATACGCAGTATTTT
CDR3aa: CASSQYRITDTQYF
v_gene: TRBV14
j_gene: TRBJ2-3
abundance: .
d_gene: .

CDR3nt: TGTGCCAGCAGCTCTCAGGGTGGCGAGCAGTACTTC
CDR3aa: CASSSQGGEQYF
v_gene: TRBV7-9
j_gene: TRBJ2-7
abundance: .
d_gene: .

CDR3nt: TGCGCCAGGGCGACAGGGAACACCGGGGAGCTGTTTTTT
CDR3aa: CARATGNTGELFF
v_gene: TRBV4-3
j_gene: TRBJ2-2
abundance: .
d_gene: .

CDR3nt: TGCGCCAGCAGCCAAATCTCCGAGGCCCCGAGCAATCAGCCCCAGCATTTT
CDR3aa: CASSQISEAPSNQPQHF
v_gene: TRBV4-1
j_gene: TRBJ1-5
abundance: .
d_gene: .

CDR3nt: TGTGCCAGCAGCCCTACCCAAAATAGGGGGCGGGGGCAGTTCTTC
CDR3aa: CASSPTQNRGRGQFF
v_gene: TRBV6-1
j_gene: TRBJ2-1
abundance: .
d_gene: .